The 14 T cell receptor beta chains below all came from one sample that was sequenced in a study of shared clonotypes between healthy human individuals (dated by TCRdb to between 2020 and 2021). Libraries came from the immunoSEQ multiplex PCR assay. The table comes from immuneACCESS by way of TCRdb, which keeps in-frame sequences with V and J called. Part of the clones is missing from these tables; in studies checked, under half for an unresolved V gene and the rest for unknown reasons. The sample table records under 1,100,000 clones; more than 60% of these occur just once. Together, the top ten hold about 1.5% of the sample. The specimen was memory CD4+ T cells sorted from blood. Reading the label with the study, this specimen's cell subset or site is: CD45RA-negative fraction. These receptors originate from a man between 18 and 35 years old in good health.

As for this clone: Other DNA sequences in the same sample also yield this CDR3. This rearrangement joins TRBV7-2 to TRBJ2-3, with TRBD2 matching over 7 bases. In germline, CDR1 is SGHTA, CDR2 FQGNSA. The CDR3 has 15 amino acids. Unmatched junction bases numbered 6, after V lost 5 bases and J lost 1 base. CDR3 bases: TGTGCCAGCAGCCCCAGGGAGGGCCGCACAGATACGCAGTATTTT. This translates into CASSPREGRTDTQYF. The complete variable domain, with remaining parts taken from reference TRBV7-2 and TRBJ2-3, reads GAGVSQSPSNKVTEKGKDVELRCDPISGHTALYWYRQSLGQGLEFLIYFQGNSAPDKSGLPSDRFSAERTGGSVSTLTIQRTQQEDSAVYLCASSPREGRTDTQYFGPGTRLTVL.

This sequence joins TRBV2 and TRBJ1-2; TRBD1 matches 7 bases. There are 14 residues in the CDR3. From germline, CDR1 is SNHLY and CDR2 FYNNEI. Trimming cost V 2 bases and J 8 bases; bases outside gene matches: 8. CDR3 sequence (DNA): TGTGCCAGCAGTGAAATCGGGACAGCGGCCGGCTACACCTTC. Its protein is CASSEIGTAAGYTF.

This clone occurred once. The V gene is TRBV18, the J gene TRBJ2-2, with 8 bases lining up with TRBD2. Germline values: CDR1 KGHSH, CDR2 LQKENI. CDR3 size: 15 residues. V dropped 1 base and J dropped 3; count of bases not matched to a gene: 1. CDR3 nucleotides: TGTGCCAGCTCACCACGTAGCGGGGACACCGGGGAGCTGTTTTTT. It yields the protein CASSPRSGDTGELFF.

The chain carries TRBV5-1 and TRBJ2-2, with TRBD2 identical over 11 bases. Germline V gene sequence: CDR1 SGHRS, CDR2 YFSETQ. The length of the CDR3 is 16 residues. The V gene end was trimmed by 5 bases and the J gene end by 2 bases; junction bases not matched to a gene: 5. The CDR3 bases are TGCGCCAGCAGACGCGGGACTAGCGGTAACACCGGGGAGCTGTTTTTT. It translates to CASRRGTSGNTGELFF.

There are a few counts of this clone. The chain has TRBV2 and TRBJ1-5; 8 bases map to TRBD1. J was trimmed by 0 bases and V by 5 bases; bases with no gene match: 9. The V gene's germline CDR1 is SNHLY and CDR2 FYNNEI. The CDR3 loop spans 17 amino acids. This CDR3 reads CASSLRGRPTSNQPQHF. The DNA of the CDR3 is TGTGCCAGCAGTCTCAGGGGGCGTCCTACTAGCAATCAGCCCCAGCATTTT.

The J gene is TRBJ2-5, the V gene TRBV2; TRBD2 aligns across 9 bases. V shed 6 bases, J shed 2 bases, and the junction held 7 bases outside the gene matches. The CDR3 is 15 amino acids. Germline loops: CDR1 SNHLY, CDR2 FYNNEI. The CDR3 nucleotides are TGTGCCAGCAGGGAGCAGCGGGGGGAACAAGAGACCCAGTACTTC. This codes for CASREQRGEQETQYF. Supplemented by reference TRBV2 and TRBJ2-5, the full variable domain reads EPEVTQTPSHQVTQMGQEVILRCVPISNHLYFYWYRQILGQKVEFLVSFYNNEISEKSEIFDDQFSVERPDGSNFTLKIRSTKLEDSAMYFCASREQRGEQETQYFGPGTRLLVL.

The CDR3 reads CASSEGTALMAFF. DNA for the CDR3: TGTGCCAGCAGTGAAGGGACAGCTCTGATGGCTTTCTTT. This chain links TRBV2 with TRBJ1-1; weak D call: TRBD1 (6 bases). The CDR3 extends over 13 amino acids. CDR1 is SNHLY, CDR2 FYNNEI, per germline. The V and J ends lost 1 base and 11 bases respectively, with 14 bases between them. The variable domain in full, completed from reference TRBV2 and TRBJ1-1, reads EPEVTQTPSHQVTQMGQEVILRCVPISNHLYFYWYRQILGQKVEFLVSFYNNEISEKSEIFDDQFSVERPDGSNFTLKIRSTKLEDSAMYFCASSEGTALMAFFGQGTRLTVV.

This clone showed up just a few times. V gene TRBV19 combines with J gene TRBJ1-2; 7 bases align to TRBD1. The CDR3 length is 12 residues. Germline CDR1 LNHDA, CDR2 SQIVND (reference sequence). V dropped 7 bases and J dropped 8; count of bases not matched to a gene: 7. CDR3 nucleotide sequence: TGTGCCAGTACTGAACAGGGGAACGGCTACACCTTC. It translates to CASTEQGNGYTF.

This clone occurred a few times. This chain joins TRBV21-1 and TRBJ1-6; the D call in the table, TRBD1, was not verified against the DNA. TRBV21-1 has pseudogene status. This CDR3 contains 18 residues. CDR3 residues: CASSKTGSQKTHNSPLHF. For the CDR3, the DNA is TGTGCCAGCAGCAAGACAGGGTCTCAAAAAACGCATAATTCACCCCTCCACTTT.

In regard to this clone: Other DNA sequences in the sample encode the same CDR3. This chain links TRBV5-1 with TRBJ1-1, with D perhaps TRBD1 (5 bases). The CDR3 extends over 13 amino acids. Germline-derived CDR1 and CDR2 are SGHRS and YFSETQ. The V end was cut by 4 bases, the J end by 1 base, with 8 bases between. CDR3: CASSRQGNTEAFF. The CDR3 region has the DNA TGCGCCAGCAGCCGGCAGGGGAACACTGAAGCTTTCTTT.

This clone was picked up one time. A read error may account for a junction end that differs from germline. This chain joins TRBV5-3 and TRBJ2-7; 7 bases are a match to TRBD1. TRBV5-3 counts as an open reading frame of uncertain function. The CDR3 has 15 amino acids. The CDR3 DNA reads as TGTGCCAGCAGCTTAGGGGGCCCAAGCTCCTACGAGCAGTACTTC. It encodes CASSLGGPSSYEQYF.

As regards this clone: The sample has other DNA sequences that encode this CDR3 too. The J gene is TRBJ2-7, the V gene TRBV5-1; TRBD2 aligns across 7 bases. CDR1 and CDR2 from the germline V gene are SGHRS and YFSETQ. Trimming at V came to 4 bases and at J to 1 base, leaving 8 bases not matched to a gene. This CDR3 region has 15 residues. CDR3 sequence reads: CASSLGGQASYEQYF. In DNA, the CDR3 is TGCGCCAGCAGCCTGGGAGGGCAGGCGTCCTACGAGCAGTACTTC.

The V call is TRBV6-5, the J call TRBJ1-2; D remains ambiguous. With 2 bases removed from V and 5 bases from J, the gap between germline ends came to 18 bases. The germline V gene encodes CDR1 MNHEY and CDR2 SVGAGI. The CDR3 loop spans 16 amino acids. The CDR3 region is CASSYHLRGPLYGYTF. In DNA, the CDR3 is TGTGCCAGCAGTTACCACCTCAGAGGGCCACTATATGGCTACACCTTC.

This chain connects TRBV10-3 to TRBJ2-5; the D gene could be TRBD1 or TRBD2 (5 bases each). The assigned J gene may be wrong: the sequence end matches TRBJ2-7 better. The CDR3 contains 13 residues. CDR1 and CDR2 (germline): ENHRY, SYGVKD. As DNA, the CDR3 is TGTGCCATCAGGAGGGGAACTTTGGGCGAGCAGTACTTC. Its protein is CAIRRGTLGEQYF.